Listed below are T cell receptor beta chains from one sample, sequenced in a study of technical replicates of blood from a handful of donors. Clones were sequenced by immunoSEQ multiplex PCR, and TCRdb holds only the in-frame ones, with some missing. The table lists under 90,000 clones, roughly 94% of them singletons. The specimen sequenced was T cells isolated from PBMCs. The receptors derive from a human donor in good health. CDR3s include the opening cysteine and the closing phenylalanine or tryptophan. D genes are given only for firm matches. Rows may omit the clone size; those that give it use once, few, many or a size class.

v_gene	j_gene	len	d_gene	abundance	CDR3nt	CDR3aa
TRBV7-2	TRBJ2-7	14	NA	NA	TGTGCCAGCAGCTTAGTTGGCGGGGACTACGAGCAGTACTTC	CASSLVGGDYEQYF
TRBV27	TRBJ1-5	15	NA	NA	TGTGCCAGCAGGAGGTCGGCATGGGGGGATCAGCCCCAGCATTTT	CASRRSAWGDQPQHF
TRBV19	TRBJ2-7	14	NA	NA	TGTGCCAGTAGTATGGGTAGCGGCTCCTACGAGCAGTACTTC	CASSMGSGSYEQYF
TRBV28	TRBJ2-7	13	NA	NA	TGTGCCAGCAGTTTCGGCAGGGCCTACGAGCAGTACTTC	CASSFGRAYEQYF
TRBV6-1	TRBJ2-2	15	TRBD2	few	TGTGCCAGCAGTCCCGGGGGGGCCAGCACCGGGGAGCTGTTTTTT	CASSPGGASTGELFF
TRBV5-1	TRBJ2-5	15	NA	once	TGCGCCAGCAGCTTCTTGGGTACCACGGAGGAGACCCAGTACTTC	CASSFLGTTEETQYF
TRBV30	TRBJ2-2	16	TRBD1	few	TGTGCCTGGAGTGCGGGGACAGGGCTTTACACCGGGGAGCTGTTTTTT	CAWSAGTGLYTGELFF
TRBV5-1	TRBJ2-1	16	TRBD2	NA	TGCGCCAGCAGACCCCTGACTAGCGGTTCCTACAATGAGCAGTTCTTC	CASRPLTSGSYNEQFF
TRBV7-9	TRBJ2-7	17	TRBD2	NA	TGTGCCAGCAGCAGAACGGGGCTAGCGGTAAGCTCCTACGAGCAGTACTTC	CASSRTGLAVSSYEQYF
TRBV5-1	TRBJ2-3	16	TRBD2	NA	TGCGCCAGCAGGCCCCGAGCGGGGGGCTACACAGATACGCAGTATTTT	CASRPRAGGYTDTQYF